The rows below give T cell receptor beta chains drawn from one sample of a study of vaccination effects on CD4 cells after COVID-19. Sequenced by immunoSEQ multiplex PCR; TCRdb stores in-frame clones only, minus some. This table has about 72,000 clones, about 81% appearing once. These receptors have no known antigen. The source was CD4+ T cells from PBMCs cultured with HCoV-229E spike peptides, collected after COVID-19 vaccination. These receptors were collected from a human donor who received a COVID-19 vaccine. Each CDR3 is given with its conserved first and last residue. Fields, in order: clone size, J gene, V gene, D gene, CDR3 DNA, CDR3 protein. The D gene is left open where the match is weak. Part of the rows lack a size; the others show once, few, many or a class for expanded clones.

clone_size: .; j_call: TRBJ2-2; v_call: TRBV3-1/TRBV3-2; d_call: TRBD2; cdr3_nt: TGTGCCAGCAGCTCCGGGACTACCATAGCCACCGGGGAGCTGTTTTTT; cdr3_aa: CASSSGTTIATGELFF
clone_size: .; j_call: TRBJ1-2; v_call: TRBV29-1; d_call: .; cdr3_nt: TGCAGCGTTGAAAGCGATAATGGCTACACCTTC; cdr3_aa: CSVESDNGYTF
clone_size: .; j_call: TRBJ2-2; v_call: TRBV14; d_call: .; cdr3_nt: TGTGCCAGCAGCCAAGGAAGAATGGCGGGGAACACCGGGGAGCTGTTTTTT; cdr3_aa: CASSQGRMAGNTGELFF
clone_size: .; j_call: TRBJ1-2; v_call: TRBV4-1; d_call: .; cdr3_nt: TGCGCCAGCAGCCAAGAAAAGAGAGAGGGGGTTTATGGCTACACCTTC; cdr3_aa: CASSQEKREGVYGYTF
clone_size: .; j_call: TRBJ1-3; v_call: TRBV19; d_call: .; cdr3_nt: TGTGCCAGTAGAGGGGACTCTGGAAACACCATATATTTT; cdr3_aa: CASRGDSGNTIYF
clone_size: .; j_call: TRBJ1-2; v_call: TRBV6-6; d_call: TRBD1; cdr3_nt: TGTGCCAGCAGTAAAACCGGACAGGATGGCTACACCTTC; cdr3_aa: CASSKTGQDGYTF
clone_size: .; j_call: TRBJ2-2; v_call: TRBV29-1; d_call: TRBD2; cdr3_nt: TGCAGCGCTGCCCGACTAGCGGGGGGGCGCACCGGGGAGCTGTTTTTT; cdr3_aa: CSAARLAGGRTGELFF
clone_size: .; j_call: TRBJ1-6; v_call: TRBV7-8; d_call: .; cdr3_nt: TGTGCCAGCAGCTTAACCCCGGACGGGAACTCACCCCTCCACTTT; cdr3_aa: CASSLTPDGNSPLHF
clone_size: .; j_call: TRBJ2-5; v_call: TRBV18; d_call: .; cdr3_nt: TGTGCCAGCTCACCACGAACCCTAACGTGGGGGGCAGGTGAGACCCAGTACTTC; cdr3_aa: CASSPRTLTWGAGETQYF
clone_size: .; j_call: TRBJ1-5; v_call: TRBV5-8; d_call: .; cdr3_nt: TGTGCCAGCAGCACTGGCGGTTTCAGGGATGGCAATCAGCCCCAGCATTTT; cdr3_aa: CASSTGGFRDGNQPQHF
clone_size: few; j_call: TRBJ1-1; v_call: TRBV9; d_call: TRBD1; cdr3_nt: TGTGCCAGCAGCGTCGTACAGGGGGGTGAAGCTTTCTTT; cdr3_aa: CASSVVQGGEAFF
clone_size: .; j_call: TRBJ2-2; v_call: TRBV7-2; d_call: .; cdr3_nt: TGTGCCAGCAGCTACCGTAGCGTGAACACCGGGGAGCTGTTTTTT; cdr3_aa: CASSYRSVNTGELFF
clone_size: .; j_call: TRBJ1-1; v_call: TRBV5-1; d_call: TRBD1; cdr3_nt: TGCGCCAGCAGCTTGGGGACAGGAGGGGCGAACACTGAAGCTTTCTTT; cdr3_aa: CASSLGTGGANTEAFF
clone_size: .; j_call: TRBJ1-4; v_call: TRBV19; d_call: .; cdr3_nt: TGTGCCAGTAGTCCGACAGGAACTAATGAAAAACTGTTTTTT; cdr3_aa: CASSPTGTNEKLFF
clone_size: .; j_call: TRBJ2-1; v_call: TRBV6-1; d_call: TRBD2; cdr3_nt: TGTGCCAGCAGTGAAGCGCTTAGCGGGGGTCCCTACAATGAGCAGTTCTTC; cdr3_aa: CASSEALSGGPYNEQFF
clone_size: .; j_call: TRBJ2-5; v_call: TRBV3-1/TRBV3-2; d_call: .; cdr3_nt: TGTGCCAGCAGCCCCCGGTCAGCCTCCTGGGAGACCCAGTACTTC; cdr3_aa: CASSPRSASWETQYF
clone_size: .; j_call: TRBJ2-2; v_call: TRBV5-1; d_call: .; cdr3_nt: TGCGCCAGCAGGGGACTGACAAACACCGGGGAGCTGTTTTTT; cdr3_aa: CASRGLTNTGELFF
clone_size: .; j_call: TRBJ1-5; v_call: TRBV18; d_call: .; cdr3_nt: TGTGCCAGCTCGGGAGGGAGCAATCAGCCCCAGCATTTT; cdr3_aa: CASSGGSNQPQHF
clone_size: .; j_call: TRBJ2-1; v_call: TRBV18; d_call: .; cdr3_nt: TGTGCCAGCTCACCGAGAACAGGCCCGGCCTACAATGAGCAGTTCTTC; cdr3_aa: CASSPRTGPAYNEQFF
clone_size: .; j_call: TRBJ1-1; v_call: TRBV24-1; d_call: TRBD1; cdr3_nt: TGTGCCACCAGTGATAATACAGGGGGCACTGAAGCTTTCTTT; cdr3_aa: CATSDNTGGTEAFF
clone_size: .; j_call: TRBJ2-2; v_call: TRBV7-3; d_call: .; cdr3_nt: TGTGCCAGCAGCTCCCCCGGTTACGGGGAGCTGTTTTTT; cdr3_aa: CASSSPGYGELFF
clone_size: .; j_call: TRBJ1-2; v_call: TRBV28; d_call: .; cdr3_nt: TGTGCCAGCAGTCCCCCCGGTAAGGACTATGGCTACACCTTC; cdr3_aa: CASSPPGKDYGYTF